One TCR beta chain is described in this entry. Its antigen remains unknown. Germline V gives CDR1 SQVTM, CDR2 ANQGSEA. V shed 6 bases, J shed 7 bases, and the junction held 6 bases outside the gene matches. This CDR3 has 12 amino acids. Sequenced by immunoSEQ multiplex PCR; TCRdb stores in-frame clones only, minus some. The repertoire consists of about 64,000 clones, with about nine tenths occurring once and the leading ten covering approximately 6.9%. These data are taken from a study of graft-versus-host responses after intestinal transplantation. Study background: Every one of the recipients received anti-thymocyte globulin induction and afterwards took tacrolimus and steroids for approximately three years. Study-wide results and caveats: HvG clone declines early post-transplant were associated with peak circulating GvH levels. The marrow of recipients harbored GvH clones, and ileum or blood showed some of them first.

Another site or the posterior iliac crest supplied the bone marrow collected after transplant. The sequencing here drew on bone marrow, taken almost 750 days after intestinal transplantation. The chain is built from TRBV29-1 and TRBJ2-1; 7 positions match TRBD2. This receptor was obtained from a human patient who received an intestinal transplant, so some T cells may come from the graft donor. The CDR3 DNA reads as TGCAGCGTGAAACTAGCGATGAATGAGCAGTTCTTC. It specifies CSVKLAMNEQFF.